These 11 T cell receptor beta chains were sequenced from one sample in a study of cytomegalovirus exposure and HLA in healthy donors. PCR was performed using 60 Vbeta and 13 Jbeta primers. Libraries were prepared by immunoSEQ multiplex PCR; TCRdb keeps only in-frame clonotypes and omits some of them. The sample consists of around 170,000 clones, around 80% of them appearing once. The source material was PBMCs. Receptor source: a man in his forties in good health and CMV-seronegative.

The genes are TRBV18 and TRBJ1-3; the match to TRBD1 covers 7 bases. Germline V gene sequence: CDR1 KGHSH, CDR2 LQKENI. The V gene end was trimmed by 3 bases and the J gene end by 0 bases; junction bases not matched to a gene: 5. The CDR3 spans 16 residues. CDR3 region: CASSPRQGLSGNTIYF. The CDR3 DNA follows: TGTGCCAGCTCACCTCGACAGGGACTCTCTGGAAACACCATATATTTT.

J is TRBJ2-2 and V is TRBV6-4, with D maybe TRBD1 (5 bases). The germline CDR1 and CDR2 sequences are MRHNA and SNTAGT. This CDR3 has 14 amino acids. V dropped 6 bases and J dropped 2 bases, with 10 bases sitting between them. The DNA of the CDR3 is TGTGCCAGCAGCCCCCAGGGTAACACCGGGGAGCTGTTTTTT. Translating it yields CASSPQGNTGELFF.

The V and J genes are TRBV4-1 and TRBJ2-5, with TRBD2 identical over 7 bases. CDR3 size: 17 residues. V was pared by 4 bases and J by 4 bases, with 15 bases of the junction left unmatched. Germline CDR1 is MGHRA and CDR2 is YSYEKL. CDR3: CASSPYSGRSGGETQYF. Here the CDR3 DNA reads TGCGCCAGCAGCCCCTATAGCGGGCGGAGCGGAGGAGAGACCCAGTACTTC.

V usage is TRBV5-1 and J usage is TRBJ2-7, with a possible D match to TRBD1 (5 bases). The V gene's germline CDR1 is SGHRS and CDR2 YFSETQ. The CDR3 has 15 residues. Trimming shortened V by 0 bases and J by 0 bases, and 10 bases separated the two germline ends. CDR3 DNA: TGCGCCAGCAGCTTGGAGGGGCAGGACTCCTACGAGCAGTACTTC. Protein product: CASSLEGQDSYEQYF.

The chain links TRBV10-2 to TRBJ1-3, with 7 bases lining up with TRBD1. Germline CDR1 reads WSHSY; CDR2 reads SAAADI. CDR3 length: 16 amino acids. The junction had 5 bases not matched to a gene; V was cut back by 3 bases and J by 0 bases. The CDR3 coding sequence is TGCGCCAGCAGTGAACAGGGGACCTACTCTGGAAACACCATATATTTT. Translation: CASSEQGTYSGNTIYF.

CDR3 in amino acids: CASSPRTGVPGELFF. Here the CDR3 DNA reads TGTGCCAGCTCACCACGCACAGGGGTCCCCGGGGAGCTGTTTTTT. The V and J genes are TRBV18 and TRBJ2-2; 7 bases are shared with TRBD1. Germline V gene lookup returns CDR1 KGHSH and CDR2 LQKENI. J was trimmed by 6 bases and V by 1 base; bases with no gene match: 5. The CDR3 spans 15 residues.

The V gene is TRBV11-3, the J gene TRBJ2-2, with 10 bases aligning to TRBD1. There are 15 residues in the CDR3. Germline assignment: CDR1 SGHNT and CDR2 YENEEA. V dropped 4 bases and J dropped 5; count of bases not matched to a gene: 4. The CDR3 region is CASSSGTGETGELFF. For the CDR3, the DNA is TGTGCCAGCAGCTCCGGGACAGGGGAGACCGGGGAGCTGTTTTTT.

The chain recombines TRBV7-2 with TRBJ2-3; the match to TRBD2 covers 9 bases. The CDR3 loop spans 17 amino acids. Per the germline V gene, CDR1 is SGHTA and CDR2 is FQGNSA. V lost 1 base, J lost 6 bases, and 11 bases stayed unmatched. CDR3 sequence reads: CASSLGAEASGTDTQYF. For the CDR3, the DNA is TGTGCCAGCAGCTTAGGGGCGGAGGCTAGCGGGACGGATACGCAGTATTTT. Using reference TRBV7-2 and TRBJ2-3 for the parts outside the CDR3, the full variable domain is GAGVSQSPSNKVTEKGKDVELRCDPISGHTALYWYRQSLGQGLEFLIYFQGNSAPDKSGLPSDRFSAERTGGSVSTLTIQRTQQEDSAVYLCASSLGAEASGTDTQYFGPGTRLTVL.

The rearrangement links TRBV6-5 to TRBJ2-7; D might be TRBD1 (5 bases). The CDR3 consists of 13 residues. The germline gives CDR1 MNHEY, CDR2 SVGAGI. The V end was cut by 8 bases, the J end by 3 bases, with 14 bases between. Here the CDR3 reads CASQRTTLYEQYF. Here the CDR3 DNA reads TGTGCCAGCCAAAGGACAACCCTCTACGAGCAGTACTTC.

This clone has just a few counts. The chain combines TRBV19 with TRBJ1-2, with D unclear. The germline V gene encodes CDR1 LNHDA and CDR2 SQIVND (reference sequence). The CDR3 length is 11 residues. Trimming took off 7 bases at V and 8 bases at J, with 11 bases between the two ends. The CDR3 reads CASNDTQGYTF. CDR3 DNA sequence: TGTGCCAGTAATGACACCCAGGGCTACACCTTC.

This clone was detected only once. The chain carries TRBV6-5 and TRBJ1-1; D possibly corresponds to TRBD1 (5 bases). Germline V CDR1 and CDR2: MNHEY, SVGAGI. The CDR3 consists of 14 residues. Trimming removed 6 bases at V and 1 base at J, with 12 bases between. The CDR3 protein is CASSRRGRNTEAFF. The CDR3 DNA sequence: TGTGCCAGCAGCCGGAGGGGCAGGAACACTGAAGCTTTCTTT.